These 13 T cell receptor beta chains were all obtained from the same sample, sequenced in a study of T cells in Graves' hyperthyroidism and ophthalmopathy. Amplification targeted TCR beta CDR3 regions from RNA transcripts. A first-round RT-PCR of the TCR CDR3 used the HTBI primer set. TCRdb reanalysed the multiplex PCR reads using MiXCR and keeps one entry per CDR3 protein. The data show 400,000 to 450,000 distinct CDR3 sequences, about 14% seen once. The source material was blood. The receptors stem from a man aged 18 to 29 with Graves' ophthalmopathy.

Ten or more counts support this clonotype. The chain has TRBV6-1 and TRBJ2-7; 8 nucleotides match TRBD2. Germline V CDR1 and CDR2: MNHNS, SASEGT. This CDR3 is 14 amino acids long. The ends lost 8 bases at V and 0 bases at J; junction bases unmatched: 6. In DNA, the CDR3 is TGTGCCAGCTTAAGCGGGAGCGCCTCCTACGAGCAGTACTTC. It yields the protein CASLSGSASYEQYF.

This clonotype was recorded at least ten times. This chain joins TRBV11-3 and TRBJ2-1; 13 bases agree with TRBD2. There are 16 residues in the CDR3. The V gene's germline CDR1 is SGHNT and CDR2 YENEEA. V lost 1 base, J lost 12 bases, and 9 bases stayed unmatched. The CDR3 protein is CASSLGGTSGKLGQFF. The CDR3 nucleotides read TGTGCCAGCAGCTTAGGGGGGACTAGCGGGAAACTGGGGCAGTTCTTC.

Remarks on this clonotype: A junction end diverges from the germline sequence, so it may reflect a read error. The chain carries TRBV6-9 and TRBJ1-5; TRBD1 agrees at 8 bases. CDR1 is MNHGY, CDR2 SVAAGI, per germline. The CDR3 runs to 15 residues. CDR3 nucleotide sequence: TGTGCCAGCAGTTACGGACAGGGAAGCAGTCAGCCCCAGCATTTT. Protein: CASSYGQGSSQPQHF.

In its sample, this clonotype was seen a few times. The chain is built from TRBV4-1 and TRBJ2-7; no definite D call. V was shortened by 1 base and J by 6 bases, with 4 bases between the two germline ends. Germline values: CDR1 MGHRA, CDR2 YSYEKL. The CDR3 is 11 amino acids. This CDR3 reads CASSQGTEQYF. The CDR3 region has the DNA TGCGCCAGCAGCCAAGGGACCGAGCAGTACTTC.

This clonotype was observed at least ten times. The chain uses TRBV18 and TRBJ1-1, with D tentatively TRBD1 (6 bases). Germline V gives CDR1 KGHSH, CDR2 LQKENI. V was pared by 3 bases and J by 4 bases, with 15 bases between. The CDR3 spans 15 residues. CDR3 sequence (DNA): TGTGCCAGCTCACCGCCACGTACAGGGATCACTGAAGCTTTCTTT. Its translation: CASSPPRTGITEAFF.

This clonotype occurred many times. This chain joins TRBV18 and TRBJ1-5; weak D call: TRBD1 (6 bases). Trimming took 4 bases from V and 0 from J, leaving 13 bases between them. The CDR3 is made up of 16 amino acids. Germline assignment: CDR1 KGHSH and CDR2 LQKENI. The CDR3 sequence: CASSRSQGISNQPQHF. The CDR3 DNA reads as TGTGCCAGCTCACGAAGCCAGGGGATTAGCAATCAGCCCCAGCATTTT.

The chain couples TRBV24-1 to TRBJ2-2; tentatively, D is TRBD2 (5 bases). The CDR3 spans 15 residues. V shed 2 bases and J shed 1 base, with 7 bases lying between them. Germline CDR1 is KGHDR and CDR2 is SFDVKD. Written as DNA, the CDR3 is TGTGCCACCAGTGATTCTAGCAAGAACACCGGGGAGCTGTTTTTT. Translated: CATSDSSKNTGELFF.

This clonotype was seen ten or more times. The chain recombines TRBV6-1 with TRBJ1-6; 9 positions match TRBD1. CDR3 length: 16 amino acids. Trimming at V came to 4 bases and at J to 6 bases, leaving 7 bases not matched to a gene. Germline values: CDR1 MNHNS, CDR2 SASEGT. The CDR3 nucleotides read TGTGCCAGCAGTGCCGGAGGGGACAGGGCTAATTCACCCCTCCACTTT. Translation gives CASSAGGDRANSPLHF.

This clonotype was counted at least ten times. The chain employs TRBV24-1 and TRBJ2-1, with 12 nucleotides matching TRBD2. The junction had 6 bases not matched to a gene; V was cut back by 7 bases and J by 3 bases. This CDR3 spans 16 amino acids. The germline gives CDR1 KGHDR, CDR2 SFDVKD. CDR3 protein: CATSLGGLAGYNEQFF. CDR3 in DNA: TGTGCCACCAGCCTGGGGGGACTAGCGGGCTACAATGAGCAGTTCTTC.

In its sample, this clonotype was seen many times. In nucleotides, the CDR3 is TGTGCCAGCAGCCAAGGGGCGGGGCCCCAGCATTTT. Amino acids: CASSQGAGPQHF. The rearrangement links TRBV3-1 to TRBJ1-5; D call uncertain. V lost 1 base to trimming and J lost 9 bases, with 7 bases between them. The CDR3 runs to 12 residues. Germline V gene sequence: CDR1 LGHDT, CDR2 YNNKEL (reference sequence).

In this sample, this clonotype turned up a few times. The chain links TRBV6-1 to TRBJ2-2, with TRBD2 as a possible D gene (5 bases). CDR3 length: 14 amino acids. The V end lost 6 bases, the J end lost 7 bases, and 15 bases lay between the germline ends. Looked up from germline, CDR1 is MNHNS and CDR2 is SASEGT. The CDR3 region has the DNA TGTGCCAGCAGCGAACGGGGTATCGGCGGGGAGCTGTTTTTT. Translating it yields CASSERGIGGELFF.

This clonotype was detected only a few times. The J gene is TRBJ2-1, the V gene TRBV5-5; 11 positions match TRBD2. The CDR3 contains 19 residues. With V trimmed by 5 bases and J by 3 bases, 16 bases remained unmatched. Germline CDR1 and CDR2: SGHKS and YYEKEE (reference sequence). DNA of the CDR3: TGTGCCAGCAGTGTTTTTACTAGCGGGGGCCCGCTCCTCTACAATGAGCAGTTCTTC. It codes for CASSVFTSGGPLLYNEQFF.

This clonotype occurred a few times. The chain uses TRBV5-1 and TRBJ1-1, with 8 bases identical to TRBD1. The germline V gene has CDR1 SGHRS and CDR2 YFSETQ. The CDR3 spans 13 residues. Trimming at V came to 3 bases and at J to 6 bases, leaving 4 bases not matched to a gene. The CDR3 DNA sequence: TGCGCCAGCAGCTACCAACAGGGGGCTGAAGCTTTCTTT. Protein sequence: CASSYQQGAEAFF.